What follows are 20 T cell receptor beta chains derived from one specimen sequenced in a study of blood T cell repertoires in COVID-19. Generated by immunoSEQ multiplex PCR, the TCRdb table keeps only in-frame clones and is missing some. The sample holds 130,000 or so clones; approximately 82% are singletons and the top ten take around 1.4%. The specimen was peripheral blood. The receptor set was obtained from a human donor in a cohort sampled during active COVID-19.

The chain recombines TRBV6-2 or TRBV6-3 with TRBJ2-7, with TRBD1 matching 8 bases. There are 16 residues in the CDR3. The V gene end was trimmed by 6 bases and the J gene end by 1 base; junction bases not matched to a gene: 11. Germline V CDR1 and CDR2: MNHEY, SVGEGT. DNA for the CDR3: TGTGCCAGCAGCTCGACAACGGGACAGGTGTCCTACGAGCAGTACTTC. This sequence encodes CASSSTTGQVSYEQYF.

For the CDR3, the DNA is TGTGCCAGCAGTTTAGGACAGGGGTATGGCTACACCTTC. Translated, it gives CASSLGQGYGYTF. The chain carries TRBV28 and TRBJ1-2; TRBD1 matches at 9 bases. The germline CDR1 and CDR2 sequences are MDHEN and SYDVKM. The ends lost 2 bases at V and 5 bases at J; junction bases unmatched: 0. This CDR3 spans 13 amino acids.

The chain combines TRBV19 with TRBJ2-7; 8 nucleotides agree with TRBD1. Germline CDR1 reads LNHDA; CDR2 reads SQIVND (reference sequence). V gave up 5 bases and J gave up 6 bases; unmatched junction bases: 9. CDR3 length equals 14 residues. The chain's CDR3 is CASSHQGAVGEQYF. In nucleotides, the CDR3 is TGTGCCAGTAGTCATCAGGGGGCGGTTGGCGAGCAGTACTTC.

This clone showed up just a few times. This rearrangement joins TRBV19 to TRBJ2-1; TRBD2 is a possible D gene (5 bases). Germline-derived CDR1 and CDR2 are LNHDA and SQIVND (reference sequence). This CDR3 is 16 amino acids long. With 4 bases removed from V and 4 bases from J, the gap between germline ends came to 17 bases. The CDR3: CASSNGETVLYNEQFF. In DNA form, the CDR3 reads TGTGCCAGTAGTAACGGGGAGACGGTCCTTTACAATGAGCAGTTCTTC.

The chain couples TRBV7-9 to TRBJ1-1, with 11 bases aligning to TRBD1. V lost 3 bases, J lost 0 bases, and 6 bases stayed unmatched. Germline-derived CDR1 and CDR2 are SEHNR and FQNEAQ (reference sequence). The CDR3 sequence is 17 residues long. The CDR3 DNA reads as TGTGCCAGCAGCTTCCCGAGGACAGGGGGCTTGAACACTGAAGCTTTCTTT. Encoded protein: CASSFPRTGGLNTEAFF.

The rearrangement links TRBV7-2 to TRBJ2-5; 8 nucleotides line up with TRBD2. The CDR3 has 17 amino acids. Germline assignment: CDR1 SGHTA and CDR2 FQGNSA. J lost 5 bases, V lost 0 bases, and 11 bases had no gene match. As DNA, the CDR3 is TGTGCCAGCAGCTTAGCGGGGTTAAGGCTAGCGGGTGAGACCCAGTACTTC. This sequence encodes CASSLAGLRLAGETQYF.

The V gene is TRBV9, the J gene TRBJ1-6; D is possibly TRBD1 (5 bases). The CDR3 is 14 amino acids. The V gene lost 2 bases and the J gene lost 7 bases, with 10 bases spanning the gap. Germline V gene lookup returns CDR1 SGDLS and CDR2 YYNGEE. CDR3: CASSVLTENSPLHF. CDR3 sequence (DNA): TGTGCCAGCAGCGTTCTGACAGAGAATTCACCCCTCCACTTT.

The chain links TRBV6-5 to TRBJ2-3, with D perhaps TRBD2 (6 bases). V gave up 5 bases and J gave up 4 bases, with 13 bases separating them. CDR3 size: 14 residues. Germline V gene sequence: CDR1 MNHEY, CDR2 SVGAGI. The CDR3 is CASSRESGPDTQYF. CDR3 sequence (DNA): TGTGCCAGCAGTCGGGAGAGCGGGCCAGATACGCAGTATTTT.

This clone was observed a single time. The rearrangement links TRBV19 to TRBJ1-5, with 9 bases identical to TRBD1. V was clipped by 5 bases and J by 6 bases; unmatched bases: 5. CDR1 LNHDA and CDR2 SQIVND come from the germline V gene (reference sequence). CDR3 size: 14 residues. The DNA for the CDR3 is TGTGCCAGTAGTTCAAACAGGGGGCGTCAGCCCCAGCATTTT. Amino acid sequence: CASSSNRGRQPQHF. The full variable domain, in which reference TRBV19 and TRBJ1-5 provide the parts outside the CDR3, is DGGITQSPKYLFRKEGQNVTLSCEQNLNHDAMYWYRQDPGQGLRLIYYSQIVNDFQKGDIAEGYSVSREKKESFPLTVTSAQKNPTAFYLCASSSNRGRQPQHFGDGTRLSIL.

This chain joins TRBV5-6 and TRBJ1-3; no reliable D call. Germline CDR1 SGHDT, CDR2 YYEEEE. The CDR3 has 16 amino acids. V lost 1 base to trimming and J lost 0 bases, with 11 bases between them. CDR3 protein: CASSLRLASSGNTIYF. In DNA, the CDR3 is TGTGCCAGCAGCTTGCGATTAGCCTCCTCTGGAAACACCATATATTTT.

The CDR3 DNA reads as TGTGCCAGCAGCTTAGTTCAGGGGCTACCCAATGAGCAGTTCTTC. The encoded protein is CASSLVQGLPNEQFF. This chain links TRBV7-2 with TRBJ2-1, with D possibly TRBD1 on 6 matching bases. V lost 1 base to trimming and J lost 6 bases, with 13 bases between them. Germline V gene data show CDR1 as SGHTA and CDR2 as FQGNSA. The CDR3 is 15 amino acids.

The chain employs TRBV9 and TRBJ1-2; TRBD1 might be the D (5 bases). The V gene's germline CDR1 is SGDLS and CDR2 YYNGEE. V lost 10 bases to trimming and J lost 4 bases, with 11 bases between them. This CDR3 spans 11 amino acids. The CDR3 loop is CASGGSYGYTF. The CDR3 region has the DNA TGTGCCTCGGGGGGTAGCTATGGCTACACCTTC.

This clone was observed once. This chain links TRBV2 with TRBJ2-2; 8 bases fit TRBD1. J lost 2 bases, V lost 6 bases, and 5 bases had no gene match. The V gene's germline CDR1 is SNHLY and CDR2 FYNNEI. There are 15 residues in the CDR3. CDR3 sequence (DNA): TGTGCCAGCAGGGGGGACAGGACCAACACCGGGGAGCTGTTTTTT. Residues: CASRGDRTNTGELFF.

V and J are TRBV18 and TRBJ2-5; TRBD2 might be the D (6 bases). This CDR3 region has 13 residues. The V end was cut by 2 bases, the J end by 5 bases, with 9 bases between. Germline loops: CDR1 KGHSH, CDR2 LQKENI. In DNA, the CDR3 is TGTGCCAGCTCACCATCAGGGAGGGAGACCCAGTACTTC. Translated: CASSPSGRETQYF.

This chain joins TRBV6-2 or TRBV6-3 and TRBJ2-4; TRBD1 matches 7 bases. The V segment lost 6 bases and the J segment 1 base; nucleotides outside the gene matches: 12. This CDR3 has 17 residues. Per germline, CDR1 MNHEY and CDR2 SVGEGT. The DNA for the CDR3 is TGTGCCAGCAGCCCCTCAAACCCGACAGGGGCCAAAAACATTCAGTACTTC. It specifies CASSPSNPTGAKNIQYF.

Here the CDR3 reads CAISRGPPDNEQFF. The CDR3 DNA reads as TGTGCCATCAGTAGGGGGCCGCCGGACAATGAGCAGTTCTTC. The rearrangement uses TRBV10-3 and TRBJ2-1; 7 nucleotides agree with TRBD1. The CDR3 loop spans 14 amino acids. The germline V gene encodes CDR1 ENHRY and CDR2 SYGVKD. Trimming cost V 5 bases and J 5 bases; bases outside gene matches: 6.

This rearrangement joins TRBV7-2 to TRBJ2-7; no definite D call. Looked up from germline, CDR1 is SGHTA and CDR2 is FQGNSA. The CDR3 loop spans 15 amino acids. V shed 6 bases and J shed 2 bases, with 17 bases lying between them. The CDR3 coding sequence is TGTGCCAGCAGTCAAGACTCGACCGTCGCCTACGAGCAGTACTTC. Translation: CASSQDSTVAYEQYF. Drawing the rest from reference TRBV7-2 and TRBJ2-7, the complete variable domain is GAGVSQSPSNKVTEKGKDVELRCDPISGHTALYWYRQSLGQGLEFLIYFQGNSAPDKSGLPSDRFSAERTGGSVSTLTIQRTQQEDSAVYLCASSQDSTVAYEQYFGPGTRLTVT.

The genes are TRBV5-8 and TRBJ1-1; possibly TRBD1 for D (5 bases). CDR1 and CDR2 (germline): SGHTS, YDEGEE. Trimming pared 0 bases from V and 1 base from J, leaving 10 bases between. The CDR3 consists of 15 residues. The CDR3 here is CASSLDGGENTEAFF. CDR3 sequence (DNA): TGTGCCAGCAGCTTGGACGGGGGTGAGAACACTGAAGCTTTCTTT.

Remarks on this clone: Compared with germline, one end of the junction differs, possibly owing to a read error. The CDR3 bases are TGTGCTAGCAGCTTAAGGCCCGGGAGCAAGGACACCGGGGAGCTGTTTTTT. It is translated as CASSLRPGSKDTGELFF. This chain links TRBV7-7 with TRBJ2-2; perhaps TRBD2 as D (6 bases). CDR1 SSHAT and CDR2 FNYEAQ come from the germline V gene (reference sequence). The CDR3 length is 17 residues.

The chain recombines TRBV3-1 (or the pseudogene TRBV3-2) with TRBJ2-6; no clear D. Germline V gene lookup returns CDR1 LGHDT and CDR2 YNNKEL (reference sequence). Trimming removed 0 bases from V and 1 base from J, with 4 bases in between. This CDR3 spans 15 amino acids. The CDR3 sequence: CASSQDLSGANVLTF. The CDR3, as DNA: TGTGCCAGCAGCCAAGACTTATCTGGGGCCAACGTCCTGACTTTC.